This T cell receptor beta chain emerged from a study of T cell repertoires in ileal Crohn's disease. Study in general: Thiopurines (around ten) or anti-TNF agents (approximately 19) were given postoperatively to about half.

In regard to this clone: Its target is not known.

Study-wide results and limits: All patients with clonality above 26.8% had endoscopic recurrence.

TCRdb's copy holds only in-frame clones and misses some; the assay was immunoSEQ multiplex PCR. The table records about 4,500 clones, roughly 80% of them present only once. Germline values: CDR1 MNHNS, CDR2 SASEGT. V lost 4 bases, J lost 1 base, and 4 bases stayed unmatched. This CDR3 has 15 amino acids. This sample's time point: inflamed ileum from the surgical specimen. Sequenced: ileal tissue. This TCR came from an adult with Crohn's disease. The J gene is TRBJ1-5, the V gene TRBV6-1; 7 bases line up with TRBD1. In DNA form, the CDR3 reads TGTGCCAGCAGTGGACAGGGTCTGAGCAATCAGCCCCAGCATTTT. It is translated as CASSGQGLSNQPQHF.